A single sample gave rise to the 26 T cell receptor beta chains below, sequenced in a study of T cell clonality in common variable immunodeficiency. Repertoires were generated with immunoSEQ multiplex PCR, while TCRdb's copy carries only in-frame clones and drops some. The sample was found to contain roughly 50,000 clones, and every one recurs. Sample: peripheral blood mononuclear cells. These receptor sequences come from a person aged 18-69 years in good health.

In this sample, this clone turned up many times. CDR3 DNA, as far as it was read: TGCGCCAGCAGCCCAGCTCGGGTAGCCCTAAGTCCCGATGAG. Translating it yields CASSPARVALSPDE. The CDR3 reads in full as CASSPARVALSPDEQFF. This chain connects TRBV5-1 to TRBJ2-1; D ambiguous. The read terminates 3 residues before the CDR3 end, so the remaining end is supplied by the germline J gene. The length of the CDR3 is 17 residues. Germline-derived CDR1 and CDR2 are SGHRS and YFSETQ. V was cut by 4 bases and J by 8 bases, with 25 bases left in between.

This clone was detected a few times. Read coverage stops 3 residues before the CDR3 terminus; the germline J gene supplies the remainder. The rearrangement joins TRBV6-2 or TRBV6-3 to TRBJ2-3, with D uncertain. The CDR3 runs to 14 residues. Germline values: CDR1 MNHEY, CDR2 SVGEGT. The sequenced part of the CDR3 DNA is TGTGCCAGCAGTTACGCGGCGTACAATCAGCCG. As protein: CASSYAAYNQP. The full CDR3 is CASSYAAYNQPQYF.

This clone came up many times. The CDR3 here is CASSFDRGHSPLHF. The sequenced CDR3 bases are TGTGCCAGCAGCTTCGACAGGGGGCATTCACCC. This chain links TRBV7-3 with TRBJ1-6, with 10 bases fitting TRBD1. The read terminates 3 residues before the CDR3 end, so the remaining end is supplied by the germline J gene. The CDR3 length is 14 residues. Trimming cost V 3 bases and J 8 bases; bases outside gene matches: 1. Germline V gene lookup returns CDR1 SGHTA and CDR2 FQGTGA.

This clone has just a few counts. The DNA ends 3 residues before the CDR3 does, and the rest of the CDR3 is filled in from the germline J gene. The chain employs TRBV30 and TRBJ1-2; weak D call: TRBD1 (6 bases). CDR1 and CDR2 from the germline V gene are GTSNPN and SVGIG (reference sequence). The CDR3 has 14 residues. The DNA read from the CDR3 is TGTGCCTGGAGTGGGGGGACATCGGGAGCCCGC. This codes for CAWSGGTSGAR. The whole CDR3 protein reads CAWSGGTSGARYTF.

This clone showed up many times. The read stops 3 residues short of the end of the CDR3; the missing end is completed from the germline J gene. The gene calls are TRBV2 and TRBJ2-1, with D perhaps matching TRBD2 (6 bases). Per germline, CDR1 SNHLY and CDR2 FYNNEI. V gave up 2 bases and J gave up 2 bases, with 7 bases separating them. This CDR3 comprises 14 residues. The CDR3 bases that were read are TGTGCCAGCAGTGAACGGGGGACCTACAATGAG. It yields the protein CASSERGTYNE. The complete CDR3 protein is CASSERGTYNEQFF.

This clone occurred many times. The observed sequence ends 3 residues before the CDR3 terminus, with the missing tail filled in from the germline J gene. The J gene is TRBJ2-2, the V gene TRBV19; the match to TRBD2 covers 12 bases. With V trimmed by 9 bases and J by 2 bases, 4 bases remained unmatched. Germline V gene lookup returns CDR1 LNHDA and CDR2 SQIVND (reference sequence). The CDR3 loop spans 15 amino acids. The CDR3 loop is CASAGLAGNTGELFF. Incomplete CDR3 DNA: TGTGCCAGCGCGGGACTAGCGGGTAACACCGGGGAG.

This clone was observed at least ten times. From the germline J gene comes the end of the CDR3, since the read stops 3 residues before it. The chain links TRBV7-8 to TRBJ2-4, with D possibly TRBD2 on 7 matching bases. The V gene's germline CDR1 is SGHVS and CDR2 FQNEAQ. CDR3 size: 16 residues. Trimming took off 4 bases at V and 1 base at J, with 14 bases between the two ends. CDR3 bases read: TGTGCCAGCAGCTCAAGGGGGGGGACTGCCAAAAACATT. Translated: CASSSRGGTAKNI. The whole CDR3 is CASSSRGGTAKNIQYF.

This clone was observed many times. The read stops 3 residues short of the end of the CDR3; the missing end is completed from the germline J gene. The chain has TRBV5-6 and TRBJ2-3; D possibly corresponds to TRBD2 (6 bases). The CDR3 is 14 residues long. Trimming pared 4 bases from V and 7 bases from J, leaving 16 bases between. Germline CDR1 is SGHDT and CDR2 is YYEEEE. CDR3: CASSTGLSRHTQYF. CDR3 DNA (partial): TGTGCCAGCAGCACCGGACTATCCCGGCATACG.

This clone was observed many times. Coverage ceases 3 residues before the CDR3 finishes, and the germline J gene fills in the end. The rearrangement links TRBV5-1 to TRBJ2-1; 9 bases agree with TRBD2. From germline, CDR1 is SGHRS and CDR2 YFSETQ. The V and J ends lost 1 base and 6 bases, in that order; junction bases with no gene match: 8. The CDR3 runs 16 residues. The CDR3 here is CASSLQSSGTGNEQFF. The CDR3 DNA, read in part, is TGCGCCAGCAGCTTGCAATCTAGCGGGACCGGCAATGAG.

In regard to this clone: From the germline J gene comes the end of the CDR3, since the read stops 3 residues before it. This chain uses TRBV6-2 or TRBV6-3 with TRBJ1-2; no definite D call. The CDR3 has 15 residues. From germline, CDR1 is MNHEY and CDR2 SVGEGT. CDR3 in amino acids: CASSPHSGGTDTYTF. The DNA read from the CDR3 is TGTGCCAGCAGCCCTCATAGCGGCGGCACAGATACC.

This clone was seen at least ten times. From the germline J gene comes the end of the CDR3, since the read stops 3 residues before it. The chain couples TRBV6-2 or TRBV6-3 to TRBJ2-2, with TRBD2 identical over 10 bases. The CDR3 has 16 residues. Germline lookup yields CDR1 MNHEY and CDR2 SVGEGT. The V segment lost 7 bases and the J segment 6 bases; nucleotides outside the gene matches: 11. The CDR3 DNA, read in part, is TGTGCCAGCACCTCATGGGCTAGCGGGAGACCCGGGGAG. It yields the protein CASTSWASGRPGE. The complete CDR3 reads CASTSWASGRPGELFF.

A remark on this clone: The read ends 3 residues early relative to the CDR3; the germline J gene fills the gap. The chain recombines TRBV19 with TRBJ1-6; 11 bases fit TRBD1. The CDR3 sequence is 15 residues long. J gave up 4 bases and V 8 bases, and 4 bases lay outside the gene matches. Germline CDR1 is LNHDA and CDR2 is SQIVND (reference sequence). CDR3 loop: CASRTGGTYNSPLHF. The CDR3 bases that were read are TGTGCCAGTCGGACAGGGGGCACTTATAATTCACCC.

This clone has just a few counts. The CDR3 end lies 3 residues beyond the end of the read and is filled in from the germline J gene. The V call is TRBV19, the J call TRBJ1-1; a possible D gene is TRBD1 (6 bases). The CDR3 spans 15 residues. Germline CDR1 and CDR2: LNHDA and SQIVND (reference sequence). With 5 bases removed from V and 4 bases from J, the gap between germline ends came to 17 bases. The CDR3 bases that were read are TGTGCCAGTAGTTCCACAGGGTGGGGAAGCACTGAA. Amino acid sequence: CASSSTGWGSTE. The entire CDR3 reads CASSSTGWGSTEAFF.

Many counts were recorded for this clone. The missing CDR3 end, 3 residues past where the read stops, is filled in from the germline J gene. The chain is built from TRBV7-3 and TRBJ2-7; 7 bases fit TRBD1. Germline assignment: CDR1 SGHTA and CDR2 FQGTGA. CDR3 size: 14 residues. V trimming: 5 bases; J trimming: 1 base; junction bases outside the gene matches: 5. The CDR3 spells CASSPGDSSYEQYF. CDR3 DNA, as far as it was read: TGTGCCAGCAGCCCTGGGGACAGTTCCTACGAG. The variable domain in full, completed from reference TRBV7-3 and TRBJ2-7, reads GAGVSQTPSNKVTEKGKYVELRCDPISGHTALYWYRQSLGQGPEFLIYFQGTGAADDSGLPNDRFFAVRPEGSVSTLKIQRTERGDSAVYLCASSPGDSSYEQYFGPGTRLTVT.

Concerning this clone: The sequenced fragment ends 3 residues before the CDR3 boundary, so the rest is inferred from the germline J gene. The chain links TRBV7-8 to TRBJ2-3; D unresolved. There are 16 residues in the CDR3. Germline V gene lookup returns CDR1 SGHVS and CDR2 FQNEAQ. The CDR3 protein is CASSSSRQASQETQYF. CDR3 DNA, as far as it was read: TGTGCCAGCAGCTCAAGCCGGCAGGCGTCCCAAGAGACG. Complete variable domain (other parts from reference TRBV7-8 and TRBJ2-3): GAGVSQSPRYKVAKRGQDVALRCDPISGHVSLFWYQQALGQGPEFLTYFQNEAQLDKSGLPSDRFFAERPEGSVSTLKIQRTQQEDSAVYLCASSSSRQASQETQYFGPGTRLTVL.

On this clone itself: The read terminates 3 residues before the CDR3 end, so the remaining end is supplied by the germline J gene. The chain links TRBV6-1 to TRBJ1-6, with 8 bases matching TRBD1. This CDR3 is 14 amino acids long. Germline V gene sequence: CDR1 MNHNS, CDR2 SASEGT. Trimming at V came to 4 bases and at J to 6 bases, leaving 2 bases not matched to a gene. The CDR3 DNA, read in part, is TGTGCCAGCAGTGGGGGACAGGTTAATTCACCC. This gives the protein CASSGGQVNSP. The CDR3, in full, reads CASSGGQVNSPLHF.

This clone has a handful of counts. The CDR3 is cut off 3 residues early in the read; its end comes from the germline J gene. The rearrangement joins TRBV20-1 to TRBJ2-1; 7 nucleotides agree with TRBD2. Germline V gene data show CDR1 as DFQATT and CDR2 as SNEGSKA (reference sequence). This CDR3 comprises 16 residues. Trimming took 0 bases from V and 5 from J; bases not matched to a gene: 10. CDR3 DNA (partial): TGCAGTGCTAGAGATCCCCGGACTAGAGAAAACAATGAG. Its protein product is CSARDPRTRENNE. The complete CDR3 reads CSARDPRTRENNEQFF.

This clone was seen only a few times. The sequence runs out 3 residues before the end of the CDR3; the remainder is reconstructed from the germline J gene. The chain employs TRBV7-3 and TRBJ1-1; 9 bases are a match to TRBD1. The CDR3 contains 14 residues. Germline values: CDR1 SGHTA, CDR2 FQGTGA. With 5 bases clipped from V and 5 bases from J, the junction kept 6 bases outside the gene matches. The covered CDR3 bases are TGTGCCAGCAGCCCGACAGGGGGGGGGACTGAA. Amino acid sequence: CASSPTGGGTE. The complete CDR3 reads CASSPTGGGTEAFF.

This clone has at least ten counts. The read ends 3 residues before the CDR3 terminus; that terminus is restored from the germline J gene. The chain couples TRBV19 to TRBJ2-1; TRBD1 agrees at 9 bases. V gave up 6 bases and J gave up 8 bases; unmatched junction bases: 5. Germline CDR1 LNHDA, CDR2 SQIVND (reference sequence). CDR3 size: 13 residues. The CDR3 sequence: CASSRDRADEQFF. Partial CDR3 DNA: TGTGCCAGTAGCCGGGACAGGGCCGATGAG.

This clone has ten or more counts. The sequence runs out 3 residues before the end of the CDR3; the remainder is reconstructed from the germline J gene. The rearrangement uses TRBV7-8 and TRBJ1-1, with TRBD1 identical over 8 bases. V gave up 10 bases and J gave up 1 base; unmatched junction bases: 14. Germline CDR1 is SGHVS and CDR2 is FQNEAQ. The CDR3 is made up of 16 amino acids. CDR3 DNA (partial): TGTGCCACCCGCCCGGTGGGGACAGGAGCGAACACTGAA. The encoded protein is CATRPVGTGANTE. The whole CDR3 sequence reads CATRPVGTGANTEAFF.

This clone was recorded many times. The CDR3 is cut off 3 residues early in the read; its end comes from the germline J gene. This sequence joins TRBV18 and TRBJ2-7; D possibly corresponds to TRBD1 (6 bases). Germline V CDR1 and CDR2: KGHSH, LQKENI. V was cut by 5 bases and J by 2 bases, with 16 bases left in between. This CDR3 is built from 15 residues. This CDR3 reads CASSAAQTGPYEQYF. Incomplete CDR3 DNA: TGTGCCAGCTCAGCGGCGCAGACAGGCCCCTACGAG.

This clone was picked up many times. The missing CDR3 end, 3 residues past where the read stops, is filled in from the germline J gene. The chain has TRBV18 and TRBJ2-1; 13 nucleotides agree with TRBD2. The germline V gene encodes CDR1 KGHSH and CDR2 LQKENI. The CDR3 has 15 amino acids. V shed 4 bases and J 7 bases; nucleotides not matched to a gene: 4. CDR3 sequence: CASSRTSGSFNEQFF. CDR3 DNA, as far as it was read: TGTGCCAGCTCACGGACTAGCGGGAGCTTTAATGAG.

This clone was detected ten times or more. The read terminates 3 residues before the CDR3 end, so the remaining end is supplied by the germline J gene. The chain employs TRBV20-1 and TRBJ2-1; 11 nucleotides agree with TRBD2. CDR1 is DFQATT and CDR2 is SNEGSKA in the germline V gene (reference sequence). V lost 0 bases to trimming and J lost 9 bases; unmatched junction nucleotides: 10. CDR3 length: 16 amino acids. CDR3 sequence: CSARDELAGVLGEQFF. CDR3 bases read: TGCAGTGCTAGAGATGAACTAGCGGGAGTCTTGGGTGAG.

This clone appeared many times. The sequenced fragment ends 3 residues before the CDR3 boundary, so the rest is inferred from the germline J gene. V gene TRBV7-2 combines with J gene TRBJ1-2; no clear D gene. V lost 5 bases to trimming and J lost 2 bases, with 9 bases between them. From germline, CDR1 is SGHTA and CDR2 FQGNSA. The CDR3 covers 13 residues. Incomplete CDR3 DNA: TGTGCCAGCAGCGACTACATAAACTATGGC. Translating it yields CASSDYINYG. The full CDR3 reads CASSDYINYGYTF.

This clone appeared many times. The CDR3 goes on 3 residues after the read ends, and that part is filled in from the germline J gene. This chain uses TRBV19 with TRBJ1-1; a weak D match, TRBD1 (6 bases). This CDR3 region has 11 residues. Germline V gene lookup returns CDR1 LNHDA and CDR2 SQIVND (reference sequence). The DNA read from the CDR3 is TGTGCCAGTTTAACCGGGACACAA. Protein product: CASLTGTQ. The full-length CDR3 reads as CASLTGTQAFF.

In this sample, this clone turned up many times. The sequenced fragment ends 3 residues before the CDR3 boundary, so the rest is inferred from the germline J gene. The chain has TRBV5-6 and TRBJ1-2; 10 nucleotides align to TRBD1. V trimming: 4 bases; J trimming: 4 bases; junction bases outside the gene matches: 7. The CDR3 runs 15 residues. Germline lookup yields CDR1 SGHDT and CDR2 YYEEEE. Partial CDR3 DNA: TGTGCCAGCAGCCCACCCAGGACAGGGGGCTATGGC. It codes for CASSPPRTGGYG. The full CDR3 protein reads CASSPPRTGGYGYTF.